These 14 T cell receptor beta chains share one sample of origin, sequenced in a study of T cells after somatic rescue of genetic block. Profiling relied on immunoSEQ multiplex PCR, and the TCRdb table lists in-frame clones only, not all of them. The sample has around 50,000 clones; approximately 96% are singletons. What was sequenced was peripheral blood mononuclear cells (PBMCs). These receptors originate from a child under two years old.

This rearrangement joins TRBV7-3 to TRBJ2-6, with D uncertain. The ends were cut back, 7 bases at V and 0 bases at J, with 7 bases in the middle. The length of the CDR3 is 14 residues. The germline CDR1 and CDR2 sequences are SGHTA and FQGTGA. CDR3 coding DNA: TGTGCCAGCACCCCGTTCTCTGGGGCCAACGTCCTGACTTTC. This sequence encodes CASTPFSGANVLTF. The full variable domain, its missing parts supplied by reference TRBV7-3 and TRBJ2-6, is GAGVSQTPSNKVTEKGKYVELRCDPISGHTALYWYRQSLGQGPEFLIYFQGTGAADDSGLPNDRFFAVRPEGSVSTLKIQRTERGDSAVYLCASTPFSGANVLTFGAGSRLTVL.

The rearrangement joins TRBV27 to TRBJ1-3, with D perhaps TRBD1 (5 bases). The CDR3 consists of 16 residues. V was shortened by 6 bases and J by 0 bases, with 15 bases between the two germline ends. The germline V gene encodes CDR1 MNHEY and CDR2 SMNVEV (reference sequence). The CDR3 reads CASSPRRGPSGNTIYF. The CDR3 DNA is TGTGCCAGCAGCCCGAGGAGGGGACCCTCTGGAAACACCATATATTTT.

Here the CDR3 reads CASSLARDEQFF. Here the CDR3 DNA reads TGTGCCAGCAGCTTAGCGCGGGATGAGCAGTTCTTC. V usage is TRBV7-9 and J usage is TRBJ2-1; D possibly corresponds to TRBD2 (5 bases). This CDR3 region has 12 residues. V was pared by 0 bases and J by 8 bases, with 5 bases between. CDR1 and CDR2 from the germline V gene are SEHNR and FQNEAQ (reference sequence).

V usage is TRBV6-5 and J usage is TRBJ2-2; D not certain. Trimming took off 2 bases at V and 2 bases at J, with 9 bases between the two ends. This CDR3 has 15 residues. CDR1 is MNHEY, CDR2 SVGAGI, per germline. CDR3 amino acids: CASSYGNGNTGELFF. DNA of the CDR3: TGTGCCAGCAGTTACGGCAATGGTAACACCGGGGAGCTGTTTTTT.

V and J are TRBV2 and TRBJ1-6; TRBD1 matches 8 bases. This CDR3 region has 14 residues. J gave up 8 bases and V 5 bases, and 5 bases lay outside the gene matches. Per germline, CDR1 SNHLY and CDR2 FYNNEI. CDR3 in amino acids: CASSPDRGDSPLHF. DNA of the CDR3: TGTGCCAGCAGTCCCGACAGGGGTGATTCACCCCTCCACTTT.

The chain couples TRBV11-2 to TRBJ1-2; possibly TRBD1 for D (6 bases). This CDR3 is built from 16 residues. The V gene's germline CDR1 is SGHAT and CDR2 FQNNGV. Trimming pared 5 bases from V and 5 bases from J, leaving 21 bases between. The chain's CDR3 is CASSGGTRGQIYGYTF. The CDR3 DNA is TGTGCCAGCAGCGGGGGAACACGCGGACAGATTTATGGCTACACCTTC.

The V and J genes are TRBV7-9 and TRBJ1-3, with D possibly being TRBD1 (5 bases). Deletions cut 5 bases from V and 0 bases from J, with 11 bases between. CDR1 is SEHNR and CDR2 is FQNEAQ in the germline V gene (reference sequence). The CDR3 contains 15 residues. CDR3 nucleotide sequence: TGTGCCAGCAGCCCTAGGGACCGCTCTGGAAACACCATATATTTT. Its protein product is CASSPRDRSGNTIYF.

This chain uses TRBV19 with TRBJ2-3; D not certain. This CDR3 is 14 amino acids long. Germline loops: CDR1 LNHDA, CDR2 SQIVND (reference sequence). V was shortened by 8 bases and J by 0 bases, with 12 bases between the two germline ends. CDR3 amino acids: CASGVGISTDTQYF. The CDR3 coding sequence is TGTGCCAGTGGAGTGGGGATCAGCACAGATACGCAGTATTTT.

The chain has TRBV5-6 and TRBJ1-1, with D possibly being TRBD1 (5 bases). The germline gives CDR1 SGHDT, CDR2 YYEEEE. This CDR3 spans 15 amino acids. V lost 0 bases to trimming and J lost 4 bases, with 13 bases between them. The CDR3 is CASSLVLGGGTEAFF. DNA for the CDR3: TGTGCCAGCAGCTTGGTTCTGGGTGGGGGCACTGAAGCTTTCTTT.

The chain employs TRBV29-1 and TRBJ1-2; the match to TRBD1 covers 8 bases. V lost 0 bases and J lost 8; bases outside the gene matches: 5. This CDR3 region has 13 residues. The germline CDR1 and CDR2 sequences are SQVTM and ANQGSEA. DNA for the CDR3: TGCAGCGTTGAAGATCAGGCAGGGGGCGGCTACACCTTC. It codes for CSVEDQAGGGYTF.

J is TRBJ2-7 and V is TRBV7-2, with D possibly TRBD1 on 7 matching bases. Trimming took off 4 bases at V and 2 bases at J, with 12 bases between the two ends. CDR1 is SGHTA, CDR2 FQGNSA, per germline. This CDR3 has 14 amino acids. In DNA, the CDR3 is TGTGCCAGCAGCTCGACTAGGGGGCCCTACGAGCAGTACTTC. It yields the protein CASSSTRGPYEQYF.

The gene calls are TRBV5-1 and TRBJ1-2; TRBD1 matches at 11 bases. This CDR3 spans 14 amino acids. In germline, CDR1 is SGHRS, CDR2 YFSETQ. V lost 4 bases and J lost 4; bases outside the gene matches: 3. This chain's CDR3 is CASSLGQGAYGYTF. DNA of the CDR3: TGCGCCAGCAGCCTCGGACAGGGGGCCTATGGCTACACCTTC.

The chain uses TRBV7-9 and TRBJ2-7; 12 bases align to TRBD2. With 5 bases clipped from V and 4 bases from J, the junction kept 6 bases outside the gene matches. Germline-derived CDR1 and CDR2 are SEHNR and FQNEAQ (reference sequence). This CDR3 spans 15 amino acids. The CDR3 sequence: CASSHTGLAGYEQYF. CDR3 nucleotide sequence: TGTGCCAGCAGCCATACGGGACTAGCGGGTTACGAGCAGTACTTC.

The genes are TRBV27 and TRBJ1-1, with D perhaps TRBD1 (6 bases). CDR1 is MNHEY, CDR2 SMNVEV, per germline (reference sequence). This CDR3 has 17 residues. V lost 2 bases, J lost 5 bases, and 21 bases lay in between. CDR3 sequence (DNA): TGTGCCAGCAGTTTAAGGGCAGGGGTCCCTCTAAGGACTGAAGCTTTCTTT. Its protein product is CASSLRAGVPLRTEAFF.